Listed below are T cell receptor beta chains from one sample, sequenced in a study of T cells of healthy individuals. TCRdb re-derived calls from the 5' RACE reads in MiXCR, one entry per CDR3 protein. This sample yields 53,000 or so distinct CDR3 sequences, of which roughly 14% are seen a single time; 16% belongs to the top ten. The receptors were gathered from a human donor in good health. CDR3s include the opening cysteine and the closing phenylalanine or tryptophan. Each record gives: J gene, clone size, D gene, V gene, CDR3 protein, CDR3 DNA. The D gene is left open where the match is weak. Expanded clones are given a class, and other clones once, few, many or no size at all.

J gene: TRBJ1-4
clone size: few
D gene: NA
V gene: TRBV6-1
CDR3 protein: CASSDEYPYEKLFF
CDR3 DNA: TGTGCCAGTTCAGATGAATATCCCTATGAAAAACTGTTTTTT

J gene: TRBJ1-5
clone size: few
D gene: NA
V gene: TRBV7-2
CDR3 protein: CASSQEGVQPQHF
CDR3 DNA: TGTGCCAGCAGCCAAGAAGGGGTTCAGCCCCAGCATTTT

J gene: TRBJ2-1
clone size: many
D gene: NA
V gene: TRBV11-3
CDR3 protein: CASSLGSGNEQFF
CDR3 DNA: TGTGCCAGCAGCCTTGGATCGGGCAATGAGCAGTTCTTC

J gene: TRBJ2-7
clone size: NA
D gene: TRBD1
V gene: TRBV5-1
CDR3 protein: CASSLAPTGSSYEQYF
CDR3 DNA: TGCGCCAGCAGCTTGGCCCCGACAGGGAGCTCCTACGAGCAGTACTTC

J gene: TRBJ1-5
clone size: few
D gene: NA
V gene: TRBV4-1
CDR3 protein: CASSWWNNQPQHF
CDR3 DNA: TGCGCCAGCAGCTGGTGGAACAATCAGCCCCAGCATTTT

J gene: TRBJ1-5
clone size: many
D gene: TRBD1
V gene: TRBV12-3/TRBV12-4
CDR3 protein: CASDSPGQGHQPQHF
CDR3 DNA: TGTGCCAGCGATTCGCCGGGACAGGGCCATCAGCCCCAGCATTTT

J gene: TRBJ2-4
clone size: many
D gene: NA
V gene: TRBV20-1
CDR3 protein: CSARSEVAKNIQYF
CDR3 DNA: TGCAGTGCTAGATCGGAGGTAGCCAAAAACATTCAGTACTTC

J gene: TRBJ1-1
clone size: NA
D gene: TRBD1
V gene: TRBV6-1
CDR3 protein: CASSLQGATEAFF
CDR3 DNA: TGTGCCAGCAGTCTACAGGGGGCCACTGAAGCTTTCTTT

J gene: TRBJ1-2
clone size: NA
D gene: NA
V gene: TRBV20-1
CDR3 protein: CSARPAGDGYTF
CDR3 DNA: TGCAGTGCTAGGCCGGCAGGAGATGGCTACACCTTC

J gene: TRBJ2-7
clone size: many
D gene: TRBD2
V gene: TRBV2
CDR3 protein: CASSHGTSGGASSGEQYF
CDR3 DNA: TGTGCCAGCAGTCACGGGACTAGCGGGGGGGCCTCCTCGGGCGAGCAGTACTTC

J gene: TRBJ2-5
clone size: NA
D gene: TRBD1
V gene: TRBV5-1
CDR3 protein: CASRDGTGDQETQYF
CDR3 DNA: TGCGCCAGCAGAGACGGGACAGGGGACCAAGAGACCCAGTACTTC

J gene: TRBJ2-5
clone size: few
D gene: TRBD2
V gene: TRBV20-1
CDR3 protein: CSARRLAGGIQETQYF
CDR3 DNA: TGCAGTGCTAGAAGGCTAGCGGGGGGGATACAAGAGACCCAGTACTTC

J gene: TRBJ2-1
clone size: few
D gene: NA
V gene: TRBV21-1
CDR3 protein: CASSKVNSVRGVPYNEQFF
CDR3 DNA: TGTGCCAGCAGCAAAGTAAATTCCGTCAGGGGGGTCCCATACAATGAGCAGTTCTTC

J gene: TRBJ2-3
clone size: NA
D gene: TRBD2
V gene: TRBV4-3
CDR3 protein: CASSQELAGGPGTDTQYF
CDR3 DNA: TGCGCCAGCAGCCAAGAACTAGCGGGAGGGCCGGGCACAGATACGCAGTATTTT

J gene: TRBJ2-3
clone size: few
D gene: TRBD2
V gene: TRBV4-3
CDR3 protein: CASSLHTSGGSTDTQYF
CDR3 DNA: TGCGCCAGCAGCCTGCATACTAGCGGGGGGTCCACAGATACGCAGTATTTT

J gene: TRBJ1-4
clone size: NA
D gene: NA
V gene: TRBV29-1
CDR3 protein: CSVGTGTKELFF
CDR3 DNA: TGCAGCGTGGGGACCGGGACAAAAGAACTGTTTTTT

J gene: TRBJ2-7
clone size: many
D gene: NA
V gene: TRBV20-1
CDR3 protein: CSAGPGTQSYEQYF
CDR3 DNA: TGCAGTGCAGGCCCCGGGACGCAGTCCTACGAGCAGTACTTC

J gene: TRBJ2-7
clone size: NA
D gene: NA
V gene: TRBV2
CDR3 protein: CASRIILPYEQYF
CDR3 DNA: TGTGCCAGCCGGATTATACTTCCCTACGAGCAGTACTTC

J gene: TRBJ2-2
clone size: NA
D gene: NA
V gene: TRBV7-9
CDR3 protein: CASTPGGTGELFF
CDR3 DNA: TGTGCCAGCACGCCTGGTGGCACCGGGGAGCTGTTTTTT

J gene: TRBJ2-2
clone size: few
D gene: NA
V gene: TRBV4-3
CDR3 protein: CASSQDLPGDPGELFF
CDR3 DNA: TGCGCCAGCAGCCAAGATCTCCCGGGGGACCCCGGGGAGCTGTTTTTT

J gene: TRBJ1-5
clone size: NA
D gene: TRBD1
V gene: TRBV20-1
CDR3 protein: CSAIYRGGGNQPQHF
CDR3 DNA: TGCAGTGCTATTTACAGGGGAGGGGGCAATCAGCCCCAGCATTTT

J gene: TRBJ2-1
clone size: many
D gene: NA
V gene: TRBV7-9
CDR3 protein: CASSTKTIGLGEQFF
CDR3 DNA: TGTGCCAGCAGTACTAAGACCATTGGACTCGGTGAGCAGTTCTTC

J gene: TRBJ2-5
clone size: many
D gene: NA
V gene: TRBV20-1
CDR3 protein: CSASVVQETQYF
CDR3 DNA: TGCAGTGCTTCCGTGGTTCAAGAGACCCAGTACTTC

J gene: TRBJ2-2
clone size: many
D gene: TRBD2
V gene: TRBV5-4
CDR3 protein: CASSWTSGGPSTGELFF
CDR3 DNA: TGTGCCAGCAGCTGGACTAGCGGGGGACCGAGCACCGGGGAGCTGTTTTTT

J gene: TRBJ2-7
clone size: NA
D gene: TRBD1
V gene: TRBV7-8
CDR3 protein: CASSFRDRVREQYF
CDR3 DNA: TGTGCCAGCAGCTTCCGGGACAGGGTTCGCGAGCAGTACTTC

J gene: TRBJ1-5
clone size: NA
D gene: NA
V gene: TRBV6-1
CDR3 protein: CASSESGNQPQHF
CDR3 DNA: TGTGCCAGCAGTGAATCAGGGAATCAGCCCCAGCATTTT

J gene: TRBJ1-5
clone size: few
D gene: NA
V gene: TRBV6-1
CDR3 protein: CASTVSGNQPQHF
CDR3 DNA: TGTGCCAGCACGGTTTCGGGCAATCAGCCCCAGCATTTT

J gene: TRBJ2-5
clone size: few
D gene: TRBD2
V gene: TRBV25-1
CDR3 protein: CASSRAAGGRETQYF
CDR3 DNA: TGTGCCAGCAGTCGGGCGGCGGGAGGCAGGGAGACCCAGTACTTC

J gene: TRBJ2-3
clone size: few
D gene: NA
V gene: TRBV12-3/TRBV12-4
CDR3 protein: CASSRDRTSTDTQYF
CDR3 DNA: TGTGCCAGCAGCCGGGACCGAACTAGCACAGATACGCAGTATTTT

J gene: TRBJ2-7
clone size: many
D gene: NA
V gene: TRBV9
CDR3 protein: CASSGMDGDEQYF
CDR3 DNA: TGTGCCAGCAGCGGAATGGACGGGGACGAGCAGTACTTC

J gene: TRBJ1-6
clone size: NA
D gene: NA
V gene: TRBV5-1
CDR3 protein: CASSLEDGTLHF
CDR3 DNA: TGCGCCAGCAGCTTGGAGGATGGGACCCTCCACTTT

J gene: TRBJ2-2
clone size: few
D gene: NA
V gene: TRBV5-1
CDR3 protein: CASSLVAAHTGELFF
CDR3 DNA: TGCGCCAGCAGCTTGGTGGCAGCCCACACCGGGGAGCTGTTTTTT

J gene: TRBJ1-3
clone size: many
D gene: NA
V gene: TRBV30
CDR3 protein: CAWSQFSYSPSGNTIYF
CDR3 DNA: TGTGCCTGGAGTCAATTCTCCTACAGCCCCTCTGGAAACACCATATATTTT

J gene: TRBJ2-5
clone size: NA
D gene: NA
V gene: TRBV5-1
CDR3 protein: CASSSTGGALQETQYF
CDR3 DNA: TGCGCCAGCAGCTCCACCGGCGGGGCCCTCCAAGAGACCCAGTACTTC

J gene: TRBJ2-7
clone size: NA
D gene: NA
V gene: TRBV23-1
CDR3 protein: CASSQSYNYEQYF
CDR3 DNA: TGCGCCAGCAGTCAATCGTACAACTACGAGCAGTACTTC

J gene: TRBJ1-2
clone size: few
D gene: TRBD1
V gene: TRBV12-3/TRBV12-4
CDR3 protein: CASSVDRGGYGYTF
CDR3 DNA: TGTGCCAGCAGCGTGGACAGGGGTGGCTATGGCTACACCTTC

J gene: TRBJ2-1
clone size: few
D gene: TRBD1
V gene: TRBV2
CDR3 protein: CASRDRGDEQFF
CDR3 DNA: TGTGCCAGCAGAGACAGGGGCGATGAGCAGTTCTTC

J gene: TRBJ2-3
clone size: few
D gene: TRBD2
V gene: TRBV9
CDR3 protein: CASSAAGIPHTDTQYF
CDR3 DNA: TGTGCCAGCAGCGCAGCGGGGATCCCCCACACAGATACGCAGTATTTT

J gene: TRBJ2-7
clone size: many
D gene: TRBD1
V gene: TRBV3-1
CDR3 protein: CASSQRTGGAYEQYF
CDR3 DNA: TGTGCCAGCAGCCAGCGGACAGGCGGTGCCTACGAGCAGTACTTC

J gene: TRBJ2-1
clone size: few
D gene: NA
V gene: TRBV30
CDR3 protein: CAWSPRQVGNEQFF
CDR3 DNA: TGTGCCTGGAGCCCCCGACAGGTGGGGAATGAGCAGTTCTTC